The sequence of this T cell receptor beta chain was determined in a study of blood T cell repertoires in COVID-19. Original methodology: Nucleated cell number was recorded as an estimate derived from reference gene primer amplification. The repertoire was sequenced with immunoSEQ multiplex PCR; TCRdb's copy has only in-frame clones and lacks some. For V, J and clone size, that table is used; D and trimming come from the DNA. The table shows nearly 300,000 clones, with 84% occurring only once. CDR1 and CDR2 (germline): LNHDA, SQIVND (reference sequence). This CDR3 spans 15 amino acids. V lost 5 bases and J lost 4; bases outside the gene matches: 10.

The chain carries TRBV19 and TRBJ1-2; 7 bases are a match to TRBD1. The source is a human donor with COVID-19, enrolled during active disease. The donor label of this sample is uncertain. Sequenced material: peripheral blood. Here the CDR3 DNA reads TGTGCCAGTAGTCCACGACAGGGTTCGACCTATGGCTACACCTTC. Amino acid sequence: CASSPRQGSTYGYTF.